These 23 T cell receptor beta chains were sequenced from one sample in a study of PD-L1 blockade in urothelial cancer. Some clones are missing from TCRdb's copy, which holds only in-frame ones; the method was immunoSEQ multiplex PCR. Counted here are about 40,000 clones, around four fifths occurring once; the ten biggest clones make up around 17%. The sequenced sample was PBMCs, obtained around atezolizumab (anti-PD-L1) treatment. The receptors here all came from a man aged 60 to 75 with urothelial cancer.

The rearrangement joins TRBV7-2 to TRBJ2-1, with D possibly being TRBD1 (5 bases). Per germline, CDR1 SGHTA and CDR2 FQGNSA. V dropped 1 base and J dropped 8 bases, with 9 bases sitting between them. The CDR3 is 13 residues long. The CDR3 loop is CASSLGREYEQFF. The DNA of the CDR3 is TGTGCCAGCAGCTTAGGCAGGGAATATGAGCAGTTCTTC.

The J gene is TRBJ1-2, the V gene TRBV28; 7 bases agree with TRBD1. J was trimmed by 6 bases and V by 5 bases; bases with no gene match: 3. Germline-derived CDR1 and CDR2 are MDHEN and SYDVKM. The CDR3 sequence is 12 residues long. The CDR3: CASSRQGDGYTF. The DNA for the CDR3 is TGTGCCAGCAGTCGACAGGGTGATGGCTACACCTTC.

This clone appeared a few times. The chain employs TRBV28 and TRBJ1-5; D remains unclear. CDR1 and CDR2 (germline): MDHEN, SYDVKM. Deletions cut 5 bases from V and 2 bases from J, with 16 bases between. This CDR3 spans 16 amino acids. The CDR3 DNA is TGTGCCAGCAGTATGATTCGTACGGTGGGCAATCAGCCCCAGCATTTT. Its translation is CASSMIRTVGNQPQHF.

This rearrangement joins TRBV5-8 to TRBJ1-2, with D possibly TRBD1 on 6 matching bases. The germline V and J ends were trimmed by 2 bases and 0 bases, with 8 bases remaining between them. Germline V gene sequence: CDR1 SGHTS, CDR2 YDEGEE. The CDR3 runs 14 residues. The CDR3 DNA is TGTGCCAGCAGCTTTCAGGGGACTAACTATGGCTACACCTTC. It translates to CASSFQGTNYGYTF. Using reference TRBV5-8 and TRBJ1-2 for the parts outside the CDR3, the full variable domain is EAGVTQSPTHLIKTRGQQATLRCSPISGHTSVYWYQQALGLGLQFLLWYDEGEERNRGNFPPRFSGRQFPNYSSELNVNALELEDSALYLCASSFQGTNYGYTFGSGTRLTVV.

The chain joins TRBV10-3 to TRBJ2-7; D uncertain. Germline V gene data show CDR1 as ENHRY and CDR2 as SYGVKD. V lost 4 bases and J 6 bases, leaving 7 bases between the germline ends. CDR3 length: 11 amino acids. CDR3 in DNA: TGTGCCATCAGTGGGCCTGGCGAGCAGTACTTC. Its translation is CAISGPGEQYF.

CDR3: CASSQLTGSKETQYF. For the CDR3, the DNA is TGTGCCAGCAGTCAACTCACAGGCTCCAAAGAGACCCAGTACTTC. The genes are TRBV6-5 and TRBJ2-5; possibly TRBD1 for D (5 bases). CDR1 and CDR2 (germline): MNHEY, SVGAGI. Trimming pared 5 bases from V and 3 bases from J, leaving 16 bases between. CDR3 length equals 15 residues.

In nucleotides, the CDR3 is TGCGCCAGCAGCTTGGCCAAAGGGGCAGGGGAGACCCAGTACTTC. This codes for CASSLAKGAGETQYF. This chain joins TRBV5-1 and TRBJ2-5, with D tentatively TRBD1 (5 bases). From germline, CDR1 is SGHRS and CDR2 YFSETQ. This CDR3 has 15 residues. Trimming removed 0 bases at V and 5 bases at J, with 14 bases between. The full variable domain, rest sourced from reference TRBV5-1 and TRBJ2-5, is KAGVTQTPRYLIKTRGQQVTLSCSPISGHRSVSWYQQTPGQGLQFLFEYFSETQRNKGNFPGRFSGRQFSNSRSEMNVSTLELGDSALYLCASSLAKGAGETQYFGPGTRLLVL.

The V gene is TRBV6-6, the J gene TRBJ2-2; D unresolved. Per germline, CDR1 MNHNY and CDR2 SVGAGI (reference sequence). V lost 0 bases to trimming and J lost 9 bases, with 17 bases between them. This CDR3 contains 16 residues. CDR3 nucleotides: TGTGCCAGCAGTTACTCCGGAGCGCCCGCTATCTGGGAGCTGTTTTTT. Translating it yields CASSYSGAPAIWELFF.

This clone was recorded a few times. V usage is TRBV10-3 and J usage is TRBJ2-1; D is possibly TRBD2 (6 bases). The CDR3 extends over 14 amino acids. Germline V lookup: CDR1 ENHRY, CDR2 SYGVKD. V lost 3 bases to trimming and J lost 15 bases, with 21 bases between them. Written as DNA, the CDR3 is TGTGCCATCAGTGACCGAGACCACGTATCGGAGGGGTTCTTC. Its translation is CAISDRDHVSEGFF.

The chain combines TRBV30 with TRBJ1-3; perhaps TRBD1 as D (5 bases). Per germline, CDR1 GTSNPN and CDR2 SVGIG (reference sequence). V was cut by 2 bases and J by 6 bases, with 8 bases left in between. The CDR3 consists of 12 residues. CDR3 in DNA: TGTGCCTGGAGTTGGGGCGCAAACACCATATATTTT. Its translation is CAWSWGANTIYF.

The rearrangement links TRBV11-3 to TRBJ2-1, with 12 bases aligning to TRBD2. Trimming took 11 bases from V and 8 from J; bases not matched to a gene: 4. CDR3 size: 12 residues. The germline V gene encodes CDR1 SGHNT and CDR2 YENEEA. CDR3 region: CASSGGGDEQFF. The CDR3 DNA is TGTGCCTCTAGCGGGGGGGGTGATGAGCAGTTCTTC.

This chain joins TRBV29-1 and TRBJ1-2; D might be TRBD1 (6 bases). CDR3 length equals 11 residues. The germline CDR1 and CDR2 sequences are SQVTM and ANQGSEA. The V gene lost 6 bases and the J gene lost 6 bases, with 11 bases spanning the gap. CDR3 in amino acids: CSVSDSNGYTF. CDR3 nucleotides: TGCAGCGTGTCGGACAGCAATGGCTACACCTTC.

The V call is TRBV19, the J call TRBJ2-1; no definite D call. The germline V gene encodes CDR1 LNHDA and CDR2 SQIVND (reference sequence). The CDR3 is 13 residues long. Trimming removed 5 bases from V and 6 bases from J, with 11 bases in between. In DNA, the CDR3 is TGTGCCAGTAGTTCGAAGAGTCGCAATGAGCAGTTCTTC. Residues: CASSSKSRNEQFF. Filled out from reference TRBV19 and TRBJ2-1, the complete variable domain reads DGGITQSPKYLFRKEGQNVTLSCEQNLNHDAMYWYRQDPGQGLRLIYYSQIVNDFQKGDIAEGYSVSREKKESFPLTVTSAQKNPTAFYLCASSSKSRNEQFFGPGTRLTVL.

The V gene is TRBV5-1, the J gene TRBJ1-1; 9 nucleotides agree with TRBD1. With V trimmed by 4 bases and J by 3 bases, 4 bases remained unmatched. From germline, CDR1 is SGHRS and CDR2 YFSETQ. The CDR3 is 14 amino acids. CDR3 DNA: TGCGCCAGCAGCAGGGACAGGGCGGACACTGAAGCTTTCTTT. This encodes CASSRDRADTEAFF. The whole variable domain, remainder taken from reference TRBV5-1 and TRBJ1-1, is KAGVTQTPRYLIKTRGQQVTLSCSPISGHRSVSWYQQTPGQGLQFLFEYFSETQRNKGNFPGRFSGRQFSNSRSEMNVSTLELGDSALYLCASSRDRADTEAFFGQGTRLTVV.

The gene calls are TRBV28 and TRBJ1-1, with 7 bases identical to TRBD1. V shed 7 bases and J 5 bases; nucleotides not matched to a gene: 4. The CDR3 is 12 residues long. The germline V gene encodes CDR1 MDHEN and CDR2 SYDVKM. CDR3 amino acids: CASNFRGTEAFF. The CDR3 region has the DNA TGTGCCAGCAACTTCAGGGGGACTGAAGCTTTCTTT.

As to this clone: Other DNA sequences in the sample encode the same CDR3. The chain employs TRBV28 and TRBJ2-7; 7 bases fit TRBD1. The germline gives CDR1 MDHEN, CDR2 SYDVKM. V lost 6 bases, J lost 3 bases, and 5 bases stayed unmatched. The CDR3 length is 13 residues. The CDR3 DNA reads TGTGCCAGCAGAAGACAGGGTAACTACGAGCAGTACTTC. Its translation: CASRRQGNYEQYF.

The chain uses TRBV9 and TRBJ2-1; D might be TRBD2 (5 bases). Trimming cost V 3 bases and J 9 bases, with 16 bases left between them. Germline lookup yields CDR1 SGDLS and CDR2 YYNGEE. The CDR3 is 14 amino acids. Written as DNA, the CDR3 is TGTGCCAGCAGCGCCCAATCACCAGCGGCTGAGCAGTTCTTC. Protein sequence: CASSAQSPAAEQFF.

The genes are TRBV7-2 and TRBJ2-1; perhaps TRBD1 as D (5 bases). The V end lost 7 bases, the J end lost 1 base, and 8 bases lay between the germline ends. Germline V gene data show CDR1 as SGHTA and CDR2 as FQGNSA. CDR3 size: 13 residues. In DNA, the CDR3 is TGTGCCAGCACATCAGGGTCCTACAATGAGCAGTTCTTC. It codes for CASTSGSYNEQFF.

The gene calls are TRBV6-1 and TRBJ1-5; unclear D gene. The length of the CDR3 is 13 residues. The V gene lost 7 bases and the J gene lost 6 bases, with 13 bases spanning the gap. CDR1 is MNHNS, CDR2 SASEGT, per germline. The CDR3 protein is CASKQLMGQPQHF. DNA of the CDR3: TGTGCCAGCAAACAGTTAATGGGTCAGCCCCAGCATTTT.

This clone was counted once. This rearrangement joins TRBV5-6 to TRBJ2-1; D is perhaps TRBD1 (6 bases). The length of the CDR3 is 15 residues. V dropped 0 bases and J dropped 6 bases, with 13 bases sitting between them. Per the germline V gene, CDR1 is SGHDT and CDR2 is YYEEEE. The CDR3 sequence is CASSLGDRSANEQFF. The CDR3 nucleotides are TGTGCCAGCAGCTTGGGAGACAGGTCAGCCAATGAGCAGTTCTTC.

The chain employs TRBV11-2 and TRBJ1-4, with TRBD1 as a possible D gene (6 bases). CDR3 length: 15 amino acids. Germline V CDR1 and CDR2: SGHAT, FQNNGV. V was clipped by 3 bases and J by 3 bases, with 11 bases between them. The CDR3: CASSFGTRPNEKLFF. Here the CDR3 DNA reads TGTGCCAGCAGCTTCGGGACAAGGCCTAATGAAAAACTGTTTTTT. Full variable domain (outside the CDR3, taken from reference TRBV11-2 and TRBJ1-4): EAGVAQSPRYKIIEKRQSVAFWCNPISGHATLYWYQQILGQGPKLLIQFQNNGVVDDSQLPKDRFSAERLKGVDSTLKIQPAKLEDSAVYLCASSFGTRPNEKLFFGSGTQLSVL.

The chain joins TRBV6-5 to TRBJ1-1; D not resolved. The CDR3 sequence is 13 residues long. Germline values: CDR1 MNHEY, CDR2 SVGAGI. Trimming took off 4 bases at V and 0 bases at J, with 6 bases between the two ends. The CDR3 DNA follows: TGTGCCAGCAGTTTCCGAGTGAACACTGAAGCTTTCTTT. As protein: CASSFRVNTEAFF.

The chain joins TRBV11-2 to TRBJ1-5; D is unclear. Germline V lookup: CDR1 SGHAT, CDR2 FQNNGV. The V and J ends lost 0 bases and 2 bases respectively, with 11 bases between them. The CDR3 contains 16 residues. The CDR3 DNA is TGTGCCAGCAGCTTAGATCCCGGGTATGGCAATCAGCCCCAGCATTTT. Amino acid sequence: CASSLDPGYGNQPQHF.